This T cell receptor (beta chain) was obtained from a study of OX40 agonist ivuxolimab in advanced cancers. Germline CDR1 is LGHNT and CDR2 is FRNRAP. The CDR3 has 15 residues. Deletions cut 0 bases from V and 2 bases from J, with 10 bases between. Only a few counts were recorded for this clone. Baseline was the first blood sampling point, followed by cycle 4 day 1 and cycle 7 day 1. This table comes from immunoSEQ multiplex PCR, and its TCRdb copy is limited to in-frame clones, with some not included. Found here are around 70,000 clones, 80% to 85% of them singletons; the top ten hold over 2%. The rearrangement links TRBV12-5 to TRBJ1-2; D gene unclear. This TCR came from an adult with an advanced solid tumor such as melanoma, head and neck, liver or kidney cancer. This specimen consisted of CD4+ or CD8+ T cells sorted from blood, obtained in a trial of the OX40 agonist ivuxolimab. Here the CDR3 DNA reads TGTGCTAGTGGTTTGGTACGGCAAGTCAACTATGGCTACACCTTC. This encodes CASGLVRQVNYGYTF. The full variable domain, rest sourced from reference TRBV12-5 and TRBJ1-2, is DARVTQTPRHKVTEMGQEVTMRCQPILGHNTVFWYRQTMMQGLELLAYFRNRAPLDDSGMPKDRFSAEMPDATLATLKIQPSEPRDSAVYFCASGLVRQVNYGYTFGSGTRLTVV.